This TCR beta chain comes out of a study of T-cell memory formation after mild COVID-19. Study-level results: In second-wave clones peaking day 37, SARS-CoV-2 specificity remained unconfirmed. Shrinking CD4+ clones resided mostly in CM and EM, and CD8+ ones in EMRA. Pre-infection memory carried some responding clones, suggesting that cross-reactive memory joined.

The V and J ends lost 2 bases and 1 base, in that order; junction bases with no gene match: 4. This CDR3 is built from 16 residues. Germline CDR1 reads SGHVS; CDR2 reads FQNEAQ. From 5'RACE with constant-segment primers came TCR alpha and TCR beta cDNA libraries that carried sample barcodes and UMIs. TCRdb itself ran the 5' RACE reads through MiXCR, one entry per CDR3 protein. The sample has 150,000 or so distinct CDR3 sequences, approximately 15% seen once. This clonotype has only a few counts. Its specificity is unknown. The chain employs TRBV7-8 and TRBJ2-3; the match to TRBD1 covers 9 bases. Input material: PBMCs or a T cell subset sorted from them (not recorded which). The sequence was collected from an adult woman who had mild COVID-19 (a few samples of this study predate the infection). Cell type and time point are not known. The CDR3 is CASSLLDRGGTDTQYF. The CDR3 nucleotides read TGTGCCAGCAGCTTACTCGACAGGGGGGGCACAGATACGCAGTATTTT.